This T cell receptor (beta chain) emerged from a study of T-cell reconstitution after alpha-beta-depleted transplantation in children. Study results and limitations: Among T cells one year after transplant, newly produced cells accounted for most counts and diversity.

There are a few counts of this clonotype. Its antigen remains unknown. Construction of the TCRbeta library involved unique molecular identifiers. Each CDR3 protein gets one entry after TCRdb re-called the PCR reads with MiXCR. Seen here are about 830,000 distinct CDR3 sequences, 16% observed once, and the top ten hold about 5%. With V trimmed by 0 bases and J by 7 bases, 3 bases remained unmatched. Germline V lookup: CDR1 SGHRS, CDR2 YFSETQ. This CDR3 has 15 amino acids. The material was PBMCs, mostly from graft donor cells, obtained 360 days after TCRalphabeta/CD19-depleted stem cell transplant. The TCR sequence derives from a male patient younger than 18 who had a stem cell transplant for acute lymphoblastic leukemia, so the T cells may come from the graft donor. The rearrangement joins TRBV5-1 to TRBJ1-4, with TRBD1 matching over 10 bases. CDR3 loop: CASSLGTGGGEKLFF. The CDR3 DNA reads as TGCGCCAGCAGCTTGGGGACAGGGGGTGGTGAAAAACTGTTTTTT.